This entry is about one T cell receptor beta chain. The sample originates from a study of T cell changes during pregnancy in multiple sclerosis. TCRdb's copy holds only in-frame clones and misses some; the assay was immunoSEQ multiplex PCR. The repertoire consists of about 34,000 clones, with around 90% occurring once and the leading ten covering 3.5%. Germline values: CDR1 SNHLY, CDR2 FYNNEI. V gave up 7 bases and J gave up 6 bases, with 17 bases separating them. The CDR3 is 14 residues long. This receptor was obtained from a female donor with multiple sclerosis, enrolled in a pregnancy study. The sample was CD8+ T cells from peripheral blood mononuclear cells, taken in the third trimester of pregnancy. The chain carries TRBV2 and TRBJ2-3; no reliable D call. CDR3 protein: CASNPGPLFDTQYF. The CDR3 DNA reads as TGTGCCAGCAATCCTGGGCCGTTATTCGATACGCAGTATTTT.